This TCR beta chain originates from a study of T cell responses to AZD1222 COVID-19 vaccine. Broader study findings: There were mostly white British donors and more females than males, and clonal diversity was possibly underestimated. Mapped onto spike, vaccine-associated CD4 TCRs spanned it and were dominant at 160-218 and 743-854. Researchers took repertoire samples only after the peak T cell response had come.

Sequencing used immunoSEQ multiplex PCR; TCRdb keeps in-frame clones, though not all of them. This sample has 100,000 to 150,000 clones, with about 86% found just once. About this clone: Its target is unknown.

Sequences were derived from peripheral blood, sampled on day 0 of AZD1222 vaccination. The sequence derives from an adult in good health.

For the CDR3, the DNA is TGTGCCAGCAGCTTCACTAGCGGGAGTTTGTATGAGCAGTTCTTC. The encoded protein is CASSFTSGSLYEQFF. The rearrangement uses TRBV7-9 and TRBJ2-1; 11 bases line up with TRBD2. The CDR3 contains 15 residues. Trimming at V came to 3 bases and at J to 8 bases, leaving 6 bases not matched to a gene. Germline values: CDR1 SEHNR, CDR2 FQNEAQ (reference sequence).